Listed here is a single TCR beta chain. TCRdb reanalysed the 5' RACE reads using MiXCR and keeps one entry per CDR3 protein. The sample includes some 290,000 distinct CDR3 sequences, around 15% seen only once; the top ten take roughly 23%. The sample comes from a study of T-cell memory formation after mild COVID-19. The germline gives CDR1 LGHDT, CDR2 YNNKEL (reference sequence). Trimming left V 3 bases short and J 4 bases short, with 15 bases between. CDR3 length equals 15 residues. This TCR was sampled from a man younger than 30 who had mild COVID-19 (a few samples of this study predate the infection). Cell type and time point are not known. This sequence joins TRBV3-1 and TRBJ1-1; D is unresolved. Sequenced sample: PBMCs or a T cell subset sorted from them (not recorded which). The CDR3 is CASSQDQAGGTEAFF. CDR3 DNA: TGTGCCAGCAGCCAGGACCAGGCCGGTGGCACTGAAGCTTTCTTT.